This is a list of T cell receptor beta chains from one sample in a study of T cells expressing NK-cell markers. TCRdb re-called the 5' RACE reads and shows each CDR3 protein once, DNA omitted. The sample holds about 170,000 distinct CDR3 sequences. Sample: blood T cells: a sorted CD56 or NKG2C T cell subset, CD4+ or CD8+ T cells, or bulk PBMC T cells (not recorded which). The receptors come from a man aged 18-70 years in good health. Each CDR3 is given with its conserved first and last residue. Clone size, where shown, is once, few, many, or a class for clones that have expanded.

TRBV7-9	TRBJ1-1	NA	CASSFSLTGKTEAFF
TRBV2	TRBJ2-7	NA	CASRMGQGLVYEQYF
TRBV7-9	TRBJ1-2	NA	CASRRDSDYGYTF
TRBV4-2	TRBJ1-6	NA	CASSQVGGLNSPLHF
TRBV29-1	TRBJ1-1	NA	CSSNRDRARYTEAFF
TRBV7-3	TRBJ2-7	NA	CASSPTYSRVIYEQYF
TRBV25-1	TRBJ2-1	NA	CASSENLAGGYNEQFF
TRBV9	TRBJ2-1	NA	CASTPGGGAYNEQFF
TRBV28	TRBJ1-2	NA	CASSLGVIQGGGYTF
TRBV1	TRBJ2-2	NA	CTSSHGGSGGNTGELFF
TRBV7-9	TRBJ2-5	NA	CASSLLGTGVQETQYF
TRBV27	TRBJ1-1	NA	CASTSLLGVNTEAFF
TRBV12-3/TRBV12-4	TRBJ2-1	NA	CASSPTGEHYNEQFF
TRBV19	TRBJ2-7	NA	CASSTLGEQYF
TRBV7-8	TRBJ2-2	NA	CASSLLGEGTGELFF
TRBV5-6	TRBJ2-7	NA	CASSNGSGDEQYF
TRBV3-1	TRBJ2-7	NA	CASSLDGPQGEQYF
TRBV11-1	TRBJ2-7	NA	CASSVGTGEFEQYF
TRBV9	TRBJ2-3	NA	CASSVGLDSGSTDTQYF
TRBV29-1	TRBJ1-1	NA	CSVLRGSGAFF
TRBV20-1	TRBJ2-3	medium-sized	CSARGSRVAGDDTQYF
TRBV5-6	TRBJ2-3	NA	CASSWGTSGYTDTQYF
TRBV5-6	TRBJ1-1	NA	CASSLGQLEAFF
TRBV19	TRBJ1-2	NA	CASSGTRLGGDYGYTF
TRBV4-1	TRBJ2-1	NA	CASSQDMWGRNEQFF
TRBV19	TRBJ2-1	NA	CASSIGFGAGNGKDEQFF
TRBV12-3/TRBV12-4	TRBJ1-4	NA	CASRRTPQGSPNEKLFF
TRBV12-3/TRBV12-4	TRBJ2-7	NA	CASSLGGEQYF
TRBV6-1	TRBJ1-1	NA	CASAETVGTEAFF
TRBV12-3/TRBV12-4	TRBJ2-2	NA	CASSLYMSGELFF
TRBV28	TRBJ2-3	NA	CASSPGSRTDTQYF
TRBV20-1	TRBJ2-1	NA	CSARDLSGGRSYNEQFF
TRBV5-4	TRBJ2-7	NA	CASSFSTGGSDEQYF
TRBV6-5	TRBJ1-5	NA	CASSYDQSNQPQHF
TRBV7-3	TRBJ2-1	NA	CASSLSSGGSISYNEQFF
TRBV11-2	TRBJ2-7	NA	CASSRAQPYEQYF